The source of this T cell receptor beta chain is a study of long-term antiretroviral therapy in people with HIV (dated by TCRdb to between 2021 and 2022). For context, the study as a whole: The earliest samples were collected about a decade before the 2015 WHO recommendation for immediate ART, when ART was typically delayed until CD4 counts fell. A retrospective serial study tested whether changes in peripheral blood TRB repertoire composition and diversity were associated with ART initiation and durable HIV suppression. A total of around 190 cryopreserved PBMC samples came from a few dozen adults with confirmed HIV infection and were collected serially over a mean of roughly six years (range 1-12). Of the roughly 31 participants with HIV, 10 to 11 were female. Test extractions of a monoclonal T-cell line alongside 33 polyclonal samples showed no cross-contamination during QIAcube processing. On the study overall, not on this receptor specifically: Starting ART was linked to a significant rise in TRB diversity, yet even with long-term ART the diversity remained significantly lower than in transplant donor controls. Narrower CDR3 length ranges were observed in HIV repertoires than in controls, and an antigen-experienced repertoire with only a slight naive shift after ART was suggested by the network structure. Inferences about post-ART repertoire changes are limited because no data were available on ART adherence, viral resistance or therapy changes. Expanded TRB clones identified before ART initiation dominated the repertoire at all time points, although this dominance fluctuated and declined in many PLHIV after ART. Samples dated from about 2003 to 2018, and the ART regimens used may be less effective than current ones. Because pre-ART samples had limited cell numbers, profiling was done on unsorted PBMC rather than on sorted CD4+ and CD8+ T cells. Because PBMC availability was limited, only the TCR beta chain was sequenced, with no alpha chain pairing.

The immunoSEQ hsTCRB v3.0 assay was used at survey level resolution to sequence the TRB variable region. TRB sequencing targeted a depth of about 40,000-55,000 T-cell genomes per sample. TRB libraries were pooled and sequenced on an Illumina MiSeq using a v3 150-cycle kit. Processing in the source paper ran as follows. Repertoire analysis was run in R within a reproducible Nextflow workflow that covered QC, data transformation and analysis. LymphoSeq2, an R package for AIRR-Seq data exploration, was used to implement custom analyses. After excluding a handful of samples that yielded fewer than 5000 total TRB sequences, roughly 190 HIV repertoires remained for analysis. Of the roughly 180 retained HIV repertoires, approximately 57 were collected before and roughly 130 after ART initiation. Each repertoire was downsampled to 5000 TRB nucleotide sequences, and summary statistics were averaged across 100 downsampling iterations. Only TRB sequences with CDR3 regions of at least seven amino acids were retained for analysis. Diversity was assessed using a clonality score derived from Shannon entropy and using the Gini coefficient. In repertoire networks, the top 5000 CDR3 amino acid sequences were linked whenever an edit distance of one separated two sequences. Antigen specificity groups and MHC restriction were predicted for TRB CDR3 amino acid sequences with GLIPH2. To flag known CMV, EBV, HIV or tissue antigen associations, CDR3 amino acid sequences were matched against VDJdb and McPAS-TCR. Pre-ART, post-ART and control groups were compared with Wilcoxon signed-rank tests and Holm-Bonferroni correction. This is the immuneACCESS table as TCRdb keeps it, with only in-frame sequences that have V and J called. A part of the clones is gone; compared with another copy, unresolved V genes explain less than half, and the rest is unexplained. V, J and clone size derive from that table, while D and trimming were established from the DNA sequence. The sample yields tens of thousands of clones; about 72% were counted once. The ten largest clones take up 12% of the sample.

Participants were included only if at least one PBMC sample before ART initiation and at least two post-ART samples were available. Every participant with HIV received treatment in the United States of America. Before DNA extraction, cryopreserved samples of about 0.9-11 million PBMC were thawed and then washed. At the time of the earliest PBMC sample, participants with HIV were aged between roughly 20 and 55 years. PBMC samples were contributed by each participant from 1-4 timepoints before ART initiation and 2-8 timepoints after ART initiation, with a median of 7 samples. Serial HIV viral load, CD4+ T-cell count, ART history and demographic data were obtained for every participant. Using a Qiagen kit on a QIAcube, genomic DNA was extracted from unsorted PBMC, with samples processed in batches of 12. Details on this clone: Its cognate antigen has yet to be identified. Per-base qualities were not stored, and no clone one base away is much larger.

The TCR was taken from a woman in her 40s with HIV. The input for sequencing was unsorted PBMCs, taken less than 1.8 years before starting antiretroviral therapy.

The encoded CDR3 is CASTPTGAGEQFF. The bases are TGTGCCAGCACCCCGACAGGGGCGGGTGAGCAGTTCTTC. The chain couples TRBV2 to TRBJ2-1; a stretch of 8 junction bases matches TRBD1. Via the germline V gene, CDR1 is SNHLY and CDR2 FYNNEI. Trimming accounts for 7 bases at V and 9 bases at J, while the number of junction bases matched to no gene is 8. Spanning cysteine to phenylalanine, the CDR3 consists of 13 amino acids. Of all the DNA, just the CDR3 is kept, 39 bases in frame from base 1.